This passage covers 29 T cell receptor beta chains from one sample sequenced in a study of blood T cell repertoires in COVID-19. Sequenced by immunoSEQ multiplex PCR; TCRdb stores in-frame clones only, minus some. The sample holds about 310,000 clones, 80% to 90% seen once. The sample comprised peripheral blood. All receptors come from a man between 45 and 60 years old with active or convalescent COVID-19.

The CDR3 nucleotides are TGTGCCAGCAGCGTACCTCCAGGAACCATATATTTT. As protein: CASSVPPGTIYF. V is TRBV9 and J is TRBJ1-3; D not resolved. This CDR3 is built from 12 residues. Deletions cut 1 base from V and 10 bases from J, with 9 bases between. The germline gives CDR1 SGDLS, CDR2 YYNGEE.

V and J are TRBV2 and TRBJ2-7; D uncertain. V dropped 8 bases and J dropped 0 bases, with 14 bases sitting between them. The CDR3 is made up of 14 amino acids. Germline V gives CDR1 SNHLY, CDR2 FYNNEI. CDR3 sequence: CASHRSPSSYEQYF. CDR3 bases: TGTGCCAGCCACCGGTCCCCCTCCTCCTACGAGCAGTACTTC.

The rearrangement uses TRBV27 and TRBJ1-6, with TRBD1 as a possible D gene (5 bases). The CDR3 contains 14 residues. V lost 6 bases to trimming and J lost 8 bases, with 14 bases between them. The V gene's germline CDR1 is MNHEY and CDR2 SMNVEV (reference sequence). CDR3 sequence reads: CASRLGGLDSPLHF. The DNA of the CDR3 is TGTGCCAGCAGGCTTGGGGGGTTGGATTCACCCCTCCACTTT.

This clone was recorded once. The chain joins TRBV7-9 to TRBJ1-1; possibly TRBD1 for D (5 bases). Germline CDR1 SEHNR, CDR2 FQNEAQ (reference sequence). There are 15 residues in the CDR3. Trimming took 1 base from V and 4 from J, leaving 13 bases between them. The CDR3 region is CASSLEYGGGTEAFF. The CDR3 DNA sequence: TGTGCCAGCAGCTTAGAGTACGGGGGTGGCACTGAAGCTTTCTTT.

The genes are TRBV4-2 and TRBJ2-2, with D perhaps matching TRBD2 (7 bases). In germline, CDR1 is LGHNA, CDR2 YNFKEQ. The CDR3 spans 20 residues. V was clipped by 6 bases and J by 0 bases, with 26 bases between them. CDR3 amino acids: CASSQNWGGPKEANTGELFF. CDR3 sequence (DNA): TGTGCCAGCAGTCAAAACTGGGGGGGGCCTAAAGAAGCGAACACCGGGGAGCTGTTTTTT.

The chain employs TRBV10-3 and TRBJ2-7; TRBD1 matches 11 bases. CDR1 and CDR2 (germline): ENHRY, SYGVKD. The V segment lost 3 bases and the J segment 0 bases; nucleotides outside the gene matches: 10. This CDR3 contains 18 residues. This CDR3 is CAISDPGQGDGLSYEQYF. The CDR3 region has the DNA TGTGCCATCAGTGATCCGGGACAGGGGGACGGGCTCTCCTACGAGCAGTACTTC.

The chain combines TRBV3-1 (or the pseudogene TRBV3-2) with TRBJ2-1, with 10 positions matching TRBD2. The CDR3 consists of 18 residues. CDR1 LGHDT and CDR2 YNNKEL come from the germline V gene (reference sequence). V trimming: 1 base; J trimming: 6 bases; junction bases outside the gene matches: 12. The CDR3 DNA reads TGTGCCAGCAGCCAAGTGGCACGGCGACTAGCGGGTGGCAATGAGCAGTTCTTC. It yields the protein CASSQVARRLAGGNEQFF.

The chain has TRBV5-8 and TRBJ1-6, with D hard to call. Trimming shortened V by 2 bases and J by 13 bases, and 19 bases separated the two germline ends. This CDR3 has 15 residues. Germline assignment: CDR1 SGHTS and CDR2 YDEGEE. In DNA form, the CDR3 reads TGTGCCAGCAGCTTTGTCAGCACCGCAGGAATGCCCCTCCACTTT. This gives the protein CASSFVSTAGMPLHF. The full variable domain, rest sourced from reference TRBV5-8 and TRBJ1-6, is EAGVTQSPTHLIKTRGQQATLRCSPISGHTSVYWYQQALGLGLQFLLWYDEGEERNRGNFPPRFSGRQFPNYSSELNVNALELEDSALYLCASSFVSTAGMPLHFGNGTRLTVT.

The J gene is TRBJ1-6, the V gene TRBV6-1, with D unresolved. This CDR3 comprises 14 residues. Per the germline V gene, CDR1 is MNHNS and CDR2 is SASEGT. The germline V and J ends were trimmed by 0 bases and 7 bases, with 7 bases remaining between them. The CDR3 region is CASSEAPLNSPLHF. In DNA form, the CDR3 reads TGTGCCAGCAGTGAAGCCCCCCTCAATTCACCCCTCCACTTT.

The V call is TRBV4-3, the J call TRBJ2-1; TRBD1 is a possible D gene (6 bases). V was pared by 1 base and J by 0 bases, with 10 bases between. CDR1 and CDR2 from the germline V gene are LGHNA and YSLEER. The CDR3 has 16 amino acids. The CDR3 loop reads CASSQGQGSSYNEQFF. The CDR3 coding sequence is TGCGCCAGCAGCCAAGGCCAGGGGAGCTCCTACAATGAGCAGTTCTTC.

This rearrangement joins TRBV30 to TRBJ2-5, with TRBD2 matching over 9 bases. V was clipped by 4 bases and J by 3 bases; unmatched bases: 12. The CDR3 is 16 amino acids. Germline V gene lookup returns CDR1 GTSNPN and CDR2 SVGIG (reference sequence). CDR3 DNA sequence: TGTGCCTGGAATCCACCTAGCGGGGCGCCGAAAGAGACCCAGTACTTC. Its protein product is CAWNPPSGAPKETQYF.

The chain combines TRBV25-1 with TRBJ2-7; 7 nucleotides match TRBD1. This CDR3 is built from 15 residues. Germline trimming cut 3 bases from V and 2 bases from J; bases unmatched to any gene: 7. Germline values: CDR1 MGHDK, CDR2 SYGVNS. CDR3 bases: TGTGCCAGCAGTGACAGACAGGGACCCCCCTACGAGCAGTACTTC. Translated: CASSDRQGPPYEQYF.

This clone was observed a single time. The chain recombines TRBV7-8 with TRBJ1-1, with D uncertain. This CDR3 is 16 amino acids long. Trimming removed 3 bases from V and 2 bases from J, with 16 bases in between. CDR1 and CDR2 (germline): SGHVS, FQNEAQ. The CDR3 reads CASSLEGGTTNTEAFF. The CDR3 nucleotides read TGTGCCAGCAGCTTGGAGGGTGGCACCACCAACACTGAAGCTTTCTTT.

CDR3 sequence: CASSPQNTGELFF. CDR3 sequence (DNA): TGTGCCAGCAGCCCACAGAACACCGGGGAGCTGTTTTTT. The gene calls are TRBV7-3 and TRBJ2-2; D remains unclear. The CDR3 consists of 13 residues. CDR1 is SGHTA, CDR2 FQGTGA, per germline. Trimming removed 5 bases at V and 1 base at J, with 5 bases between.

The chain combines TRBV10-3 with TRBJ2-1; 8 bases map to TRBD2. The junction had 14 bases not matched to a gene; V was cut back by 10 bases and J by 0 bases. Germline CDR1 and CDR2: ENHRY and SYGVKD. The CDR3 consists of 17 residues. CDR3 sequence reads: CATSGGGLAGSYNEQFF. CDR3 nucleotides: TGTGCCACTTCCGGCGGGGGGCTTGCGGGCTCCTACAATGAGCAGTTCTTC.

V is TRBV30 and J is TRBJ1-6, with 7 bases identical to TRBD1. V was pared by 0 bases and J by 10 bases, with 6 bases of the junction left unmatched. Germline-derived CDR1 and CDR2 are GTSNPN and SVGIG (reference sequence). The CDR3 is 14 amino acids. The CDR3 coding sequence is TGTGCCTGGAGTGTAGGGGACAGCGGCTCACCCCTCCACTTT. It yields the protein CAWSVGDSGSPLHF. The whole variable domain, remainder taken from reference TRBV30 and TRBJ1-6, is SQTIHQWPATLVQPVGSPLSLECTVEGTSNPNLYWYRQAAGRGLQLLFYSVGIGQISSEVPQNLSASRPQDRQFILSSKKLLLSDSGFYLCAWSVGDSGSPLHFGNGTRLTVT.

The J gene is TRBJ1-3, the V gene TRBV3-1 (or the pseudogene TRBV3-2); weak D call: TRBD1 (5 bases). Trimming left V 4 bases short and J 1 base short, with 5 bases between. The CDR3 is made up of 13 amino acids. Germline CDR1 reads LGHDT; CDR2 reads YNNKEL (reference sequence). CDR3 sequence: CASSPGSGNTIYF. The CDR3 DNA reads TGTGCCAGCAGCCCAGGGTCTGGAAACACCATATATTTT.

V is TRBV7-8 and J is TRBJ1-4; tentatively, D is TRBD1 (5 bases). Germline-derived CDR1 and CDR2 are SGHVS and FQNEAQ. The CDR3 runs to 14 residues. V was trimmed by 2 bases and J by 7 bases, leaving 11 bases between them. As DNA, the CDR3 is TGTGCCAGCAGCTTAATGGGGGGGGGTGAAAAACTGTTTTTT. This encodes CASSLMGGGEKLFF.

This chain uses TRBV6-6 with TRBJ1-1; 7 nucleotides agree with TRBD1. The germline CDR1 and CDR2 sequences are MNHNY and SVGAGI (reference sequence). The CDR3 contains 14 residues. With 5 bases clipped from V and 5 bases from J, the junction kept 8 bases outside the gene matches. The CDR3 loop reads CASSPQGGQTEAFF. CDR3 nucleotide sequence: TGTGCCAGCAGTCCTCAGGGGGGACAGACTGAAGCTTTCTTT.

This chain connects TRBV7-9 to TRBJ1-6; no reliable D call. V was cut by 3 bases and J by 1 base, with 7 bases left in between. Germline V gives CDR1 SEHNR, CDR2 FQNEAQ (reference sequence). There are 15 residues in the CDR3. CDR3 residues: CASSLGSSYNSPLHF. The CDR3, as DNA: TGTGCCAGCAGCTTGGGGAGTTCCTATAATTCACCCCTCCACTTT.

This chain joins TRBV7-3 and TRBJ2-5, with a possible D match to TRBD2 (5 bases). Trimming removed 3 bases at V and 7 bases at J, with 9 bases between. The CDR3 spans 12 residues. Germline CDR1 SGHTA, CDR2 FQGTGA. The CDR3 spells CASSFLGGTQYF. CDR3 DNA sequence: TGTGCCAGCAGCTTCTTAGGAGGGACCCAGTACTTC.

The chain combines TRBV19 with TRBJ1-5, with 7 bases fitting TRBD1. The V segment lost 5 bases and the J segment 0 bases; nucleotides outside the gene matches: 10. The CDR3 loop spans 17 amino acids. The V gene's germline CDR1 is LNHDA and CDR2 SQIVND (reference sequence). The CDR3 sequence is CASSADRTGFSNQPQHF. The CDR3 DNA sequence: TGTGCCAGTAGTGCGGACAGGACTGGATTTAGCAATCAGCCCCAGCATTTT.

Remarks on this clone: This same CDR3 is encoded by further DNA sequences in the sample. J is TRBJ2-3 and V is TRBV7-3; TRBD2 might be the D (7 bases). The V end lost 5 bases, the J end lost 3 bases, and 15 bases lay between the germline ends. Germline V gives CDR1 SGHTA, CDR2 FQGTGA. The CDR3 has 15 residues. The DNA of the CDR3 is TGTGCCAGCAGCCCGGGGGGCGGAACGACAGATACGCAGTATTTT. This translates into CASSPGGGTTDTQYF.

J is TRBJ2-2 and V is TRBV10-3; TRBD2 aligns across 10 bases. The CDR3 is 15 amino acids. The germline V gene encodes CDR1 ENHRY and CDR2 SYGVKD. Germline trimming cut 4 bases from V and 7 bases from J; bases unmatched to any gene: 6. The CDR3 reads CAISALAGEIGELFF. The CDR3 coding sequence is TGTGCCATCAGTGCCCTAGCGGGAGAAATCGGGGAGCTGTTTTTT.

The chain has TRBV4-2 and TRBJ1-4; D is uncertain. The CDR3 is 17 residues long. CDR1 and CDR2 from the germline V gene are LGHNA and YNFKEQ. V shed 0 bases and J shed 0 bases, with 11 bases lying between them. CDR3 residues: CASSQDRRRATNEKLFF. CDR3 nucleotides: TGTGCCAGCAGCCAAGATAGGCGGAGAGCAACTAATGAAAAACTGTTTTTT.

J is TRBJ1-2 and V is TRBV19; the match to TRBD1 covers 7 bases. V dropped 5 bases and J dropped 8; count of bases not matched to a gene: 8. This CDR3 is built from 13 residues. The germline gives CDR1 LNHDA, CDR2 SQIVND (reference sequence). The CDR3 spells CASSAQGTEGYTF. The CDR3 coding sequence is TGTGCCAGTAGTGCACAGGGGACGGAGGGCTACACCTTC. Full variable domain (remainder filled in from reference TRBV19 and TRBJ1-2): DGGITQSPKYLFRKEGQNVTLSCEQNLNHDAMYWYRQDPGQGLRLIYYSQIVNDFQKGDIAEGYSVSREKKESFPLTVTSAQKNPTAFYLCASSAQGTEGYTFGSGTRLTVV.

V is TRBV19 and J is TRBJ2-6; D call uncertain. V gave up 7 bases and J gave up 1 base, with 11 bases separating them. CDR1 and CDR2 (germline): LNHDA, SQIVND (reference sequence). The CDR3 has 15 residues. CDR3 DNA: TGTGCCAGTATATCGGGTAAATCTGGGGCCAACGTCCTGACTTTC. It translates to CASISGKSGANVLTF. The entire variable domain, with the rest obtained from reference TRBV19 and TRBJ2-6, is as follows: DGGITQSPKYLFRKEGQNVTLSCEQNLNHDAMYWYRQDPGQGLRLIYYSQIVNDFQKGDIAEGYSVSREKKESFPLTVTSAQKNPTAFYLCASISGKSGANVLTFGAGSRLTVL.

V is TRBV3-1 (or the pseudogene TRBV3-2) and J is TRBJ1-6; TRBD1 might be the D (6 bases). The CDR3 spans 14 residues. Trimming removed 6 bases from V and 9 bases from J, with 15 bases in between. Germline V CDR1 and CDR2: LGHDT, YNNKEL (reference sequence). CDR3: CASSIRQDFSPLHF. CDR3 sequence (DNA): TGTGCCAGCAGTATACGACAGGATTTTTCACCCCTCCACTTT.

The genes are TRBV5-1 and TRBJ1-6; 7 positions match TRBD1. CDR1 and CDR2 (germline): SGHRS, YFSETQ. V lost 0 bases to trimming and J lost 9 bases; unmatched junction nucleotides: 12. The CDR3 totals 17 residues. The CDR3 spells CASSLASVGGLSSPLHF. In DNA form, the CDR3 reads TGCGCCAGCAGCTTGGCCTCGGTAGGGGGCTTGAGTTCACCCCTCCACTTT.